Following are 29 T cell receptor beta chains from one sample sequenced in a study of blood T cell repertoires in COVID-19. This table comes from immunoSEQ multiplex PCR, and its TCRdb copy is limited to in-frame clones, with some not included. This sample has 180,000 or so clones, with around 85% found just once. The sample taken for sequencing was peripheral blood. The source of these receptors is a woman aged 55 to 70 with COVID-19, enrolled during active disease.

This chain uses TRBV7-2 with TRBJ2-7; TRBD2 is a possible D gene (6 bases). This CDR3 has 13 amino acids. Germline V gene data show CDR1 as SGHTA and CDR2 as FQGNSA. The V gene lost 6 bases and the J gene lost 3 bases, with 12 bases spanning the gap. CDR3 sequence: CASRSGEFYEQYF. The DNA for the CDR3 is TGTGCCAGCAGATCGGGGGAATTCTACGAGCAGTACTTC.

This sequence joins TRBV5-1 and TRBJ2-5; the D is unclear. The germline V gene encodes CDR1 SGHRS and CDR2 YFSETQ. The CDR3 runs 15 residues. V was clipped by 0 bases and J by 3 bases, with 12 bases between them. The CDR3 protein is CASSLDAGSKETQYF. CDR3 DNA: TGCGCCAGCAGCTTGGACGCCGGGTCAAAAGAGACCCAGTACTTC. Together with reference TRBV5-1 and TRBJ2-5, the CDR3 gives the full variable domain: KAGVTQTPRYLIKTRGQQVTLSCSPISGHRSVSWYQQTPGQGLQFLFEYFSETQRNKGNFPGRFSGRQFSNSRSEMNVSTLELGDSALYLCASSLDAGSKETQYFGPGTRLLVL.

The chain combines TRBV30 with TRBJ1-5; D gene unclear. Germline V gene lookup returns CDR1 GTSNPN and CDR2 SVGIG (reference sequence). The germline V and J ends were trimmed by 0 bases and 1 base, with 4 bases remaining between them. There are 13 residues in the CDR3. In nucleotides, the CDR3 is TGTGCCTGGAGTGTCTCCAGCAATCAGCCCCAGCATTTT. Protein sequence: CAWSVSSNQPQHF.

The chain combines TRBV7-3 with TRBJ1-1; TRBD1 matches 8 bases. J was trimmed by 5 bases and V by 2 bases; bases with no gene match: 7. This CDR3 region has 15 residues. In germline, CDR1 is SGHTA, CDR2 FQGTGA. The CDR3 sequence is CASSLSRQGRTEAFF. For the CDR3, the DNA is TGTGCCAGCAGCTTATCCCGACAGGGGAGGACTGAAGCTTTCTTT.

The chain employs TRBV7-9 and TRBJ2-3, with D perhaps TRBD1 (6 bases). The CDR3 spans 17 residues. Trimming cost V 5 bases and J 1 base, with 19 bases left between them. Per germline, CDR1 SEHNR and CDR2 FQNEAQ (reference sequence). The CDR3 nucleotides are TGTGCCAGCAGCAAAAGGGGGAGCAGGTTGGGCACAGATACGCAGTATTTT. Translated, it gives CASSKRGSRLGTDTQYF.

This clone was seen only a few times. The chain joins TRBV7-2 to TRBJ2-7; 8 bases agree with TRBD2. The CDR3 covers 16 residues. Germline values: CDR1 SGHTA, CDR2 FQGNSA. V dropped 0 bases and J dropped 2; count of bases not matched to a gene: 6. CDR3 protein: CASSLAPAGAPYEQYF. CDR3 bases: TGTGCCAGCAGCTTAGCGCCAGCGGGAGCGCCCTACGAGCAGTACTTC. The entire variable domain, with the rest obtained from reference TRBV7-2 and TRBJ2-7, is as follows: GAGVSQSPSNKVTEKGKDVELRCDPISGHTALYWYRQSLGQGLEFLIYFQGNSAPDKSGLPSDRFSAERTGGSVSTLTIQRTQQEDSAVYLCASSLAPAGAPYEQYFGPGTRLTVT.

The V and J genes are TRBV20-1 and TRBJ2-3; 8 bases are shared with TRBD2. The CDR3 length is 15 residues. J gave up 3 bases and V 3 bases, and 8 bases lay outside the gene matches. Germline assignment: CDR1 DFQATT and CDR2 SNEGSKA (reference sequence). The CDR3 sequence is CSASIVGTSTDTQYF. The CDR3 region has the DNA TGCAGTGCTAGTATAGTCGGGACTAGTACAGATACGCAGTATTTT.

The chain combines TRBV28 with TRBJ1-4, with 8 bases that match TRBD1. Trimming at V came to 7 bases and at J to 6 bases, leaving 7 bases not matched to a gene. CDR1 is MDHEN and CDR2 is SYDVKM in the germline V gene. The CDR3 runs to 14 residues. CDR3 residues: CASTNQGAYEKLFF. The DNA for the CDR3 is TGTGCCAGCACTAATCAGGGGGCTTATGAAAAACTGTTTTTT.

The J gene is TRBJ2-7, the V gene TRBV6-2 or TRBV6-3; 7 nucleotides match TRBD2. Germline V lookup: CDR1 MNHEY, CDR2 SVGEGT. The trim removed 1 base at V and 12 bases at J, leaving 9 bases unmatched. This CDR3 region has 13 residues. The DNA for the CDR3 is TGTGCCAGCAGTTACTTGGGGACTACCCAGGCGTACTTC. As protein: CASSYLGTTQAYF.

This chain connects TRBV27 to TRBJ2-2; 10 bases map to TRBD2. V was clipped by 3 bases and J by 7 bases; unmatched bases: 5. The length of the CDR3 is 15 residues. Per germline, CDR1 MNHEY and CDR2 SMNVEV (reference sequence). The CDR3 DNA follows: TGTGCCAGCAGTTTGGCTAGCGGGAGCATCGGGGAGCTGTTTTTT. Its translation: CASSLASGSIGELFF.

This clone occurred a few times. The V gene is TRBV9, the J gene TRBJ2-1; 9 positions match TRBD1. V dropped 3 bases and J dropped 7; count of bases not matched to a gene: 5. The CDR3 loop spans 14 amino acids. Germline V CDR1 and CDR2: SGDLS, YYNGEE. The CDR3 here is CASSGGTGFNEQFF. The CDR3 bases are TGTGCCAGCAGCGGGGGGACAGGGTTTAATGAGCAGTTCTTC.

This clone was seen a few times. The J gene is TRBJ2-7, the V gene TRBV12-3 or TRBV12-4; D gene uncertain. This CDR3 comprises 13 residues. V lost 2 bases and J 3 bases, leaving 8 bases between the germline ends. Here the CDR3 reads CASSLKANYEQYF. CDR3 DNA: TGTGCCAGCAGTTTAAAAGCGAACTACGAGCAGTACTTC.

This rearrangement joins TRBV10-3 to TRBJ2-7; 11 nucleotides line up with TRBD2. Germline CDR1 is ENHRY and CDR2 is SYGVKD. The ends lost 6 bases at V and 7 bases at J; junction bases unmatched: 8. The CDR3 extends over 14 amino acids. The CDR3 DNA reads as TGTGCCATCAGGGGGACTAGCGGTGAGGCAGAGCAGTACTTC. Translating it yields CAIRGTSGEAEQYF.

The chain uses TRBV6-2 or TRBV6-3 and TRBJ2-1; perhaps TRBD2 as D (5 bases). The CDR3 extends over 15 amino acids. Trimming left V 4 bases short and J 9 bases short, with 19 bases between. The germline V gene has CDR1 MNHEY and CDR2 SVGEGT. The CDR3 is CASSSLAVSGGEQFF. The DNA for the CDR3 is TGTGCCAGCAGTTCTCTAGCAGTGAGTGGTGGTGAGCAGTTCTTC.

The CDR3 loop reads CSASRTGSGGLSPLHF. CDR3 sequence (DNA): TGCAGTGCTAGTAGAACCGGGTCGGGTGGCCTCTCACCCCTCCACTTT. This chain links TRBV20-1 with TRBJ1-6; D gene uncertain. The CDR3 contains 16 residues. The V gene lost 3 bases and the J gene lost 10 bases, with 22 bases spanning the gap. The germline CDR1 and CDR2 sequences are DFQATT and SNEGSKA (reference sequence).

This sequence joins TRBV18 and TRBJ1-1, with a possible D match to TRBD1 (5 bases). The germline V and J ends were trimmed by 2 bases and 0 bases, with 13 bases remaining between them. This CDR3 region has 16 residues. In germline, CDR1 is KGHSH, CDR2 LQKENI. The CDR3 nucleotides are TGTGCCAGCTCACCAAGTCAGGGCCCCATGAACACTGAAGCTTTCTTT. As protein: CASSPSQGPMNTEAFF.

The genes are TRBV9 and TRBJ2-2, with D perhaps matching TRBD2 (6 bases). From germline, CDR1 is SGDLS and CDR2 YYNGEE. The CDR3 runs to 15 residues. The V end was cut by 0 bases, the J end by 7 bases, with 13 bases between. CDR3 nucleotide sequence: TGTGCCAGCAGCGTAGGGGGTAGCGGAGTCGGGGAGCTGTTTTTT. Its translation is CASSVGGSGVGELFF.

This rearrangement joins TRBV7-2 to TRBJ1-5; D is undetermined. CDR3 length: 15 residues. Between the trimmed V and J ends, which lost 5 bases and 0 bases, there was a span of 11 bases. CDR1 and CDR2 (germline): SGHTA, FQGNSA. CDR3: CASSRTGYSNQPQHF. CDR3 DNA sequence: TGTGCCAGCAGCAGGACGGGATATAGCAATCAGCCCCAGCATTTT.

V and J are TRBV3-1 (or the pseudogene TRBV3-2) and TRBJ1-4, with 8 bases matching TRBD1. The V and J ends lost 4 bases and 12 bases, in that order; junction bases with no gene match: 16. CDR3 length: 16 residues. Germline V gene sequence: CDR1 LGHDT, CDR2 YNNKEL (reference sequence). In nucleotides, the CDR3 is TGTGCCAGCAGCCCATCAAGGACAGGGCTAAGCGAGGAACTGTTTTTT. Protein product: CASSPSRTGLSEELFF.

The chain combines TRBV19 with TRBJ1-2, with D perhaps TRBD1 (6 bases). Germline CDR1 LNHDA, CDR2 SQIVND (reference sequence). The ends were cut back, 5 bases at V and 4 bases at J, with 17 bases in the middle. This CDR3 has 15 residues. This chain's CDR3 is CASSPLGTGTYGYTF. The CDR3 bases are TGTGCCAGTAGTCCCCTAGGAACAGGGACCTATGGCTACACCTTC.

Concerning this clone itself: Its ends do not fully match the called genes, so a read error is possible. This chain connects TRBV7-7 to TRBJ2-3; D possibly corresponds to TRBD2 (6 bases). The CDR3 has 14 residues. In germline, CDR1 is SSHAT, CDR2 FNYEAQ (reference sequence). CDR3 sequence reads: CASSQGLTSDTQYF. As DNA, the CDR3 is TGTGCTAGCAGCCAAGGACTAACTTCAGATACGCAGTATTTT.

The CDR3 sequence: CASSLGARSMNTEAFF. Written as DNA, the CDR3 is TGTGCCAGCAGCTTAGGGGCCAGGTCTATGAACACTGAAGCTTTCTTT. The chain couples TRBV7-4 to TRBJ1-1; D ambiguous. V was clipped by 1 base and J by 0 bases, with 12 bases between them. CDR1 and CDR2 (germline): SGHVT, SQSDAQ. The CDR3 has 16 amino acids.

This clone has more than one count but fewer than ten. V usage is TRBV6-2 or TRBV6-3 and J usage is TRBJ1-6, with 7 positions matching TRBD1. This CDR3 spans 13 amino acids. V shed 2 bases, J shed 11 bases, and the junction held 3 bases outside the gene matches. CDR1 is MNHEY and CDR2 is SVGEGT in the germline V gene. CDR3 loop: CASSYGQVTPLHF. As DNA, the CDR3 is TGTGCCAGCAGTTACGGACAGGTAACACCCCTCCACTTT.

The rearrangement uses TRBV9 and TRBJ2-1, with TRBD2 matching 9 bases. Germline V gene data show CDR1 as SGDLS and CDR2 as YYNGEE. CDR3 size: 17 residues. The V gene end was trimmed by 4 bases and the J gene end by 6 bases; junction bases not matched to a gene: 14. CDR3 sequence (DNA): TGTGCCAGCAGCTCGACCAGAGGACTAGCGAGTTTCAATGAGCAGTTCTTC. Protein: CASSSTRGLASFNEQFF. Filled out from reference TRBV9 and TRBJ2-1, the complete variable domain reads DSGVTQTPKHLITATGQRVTLRCSPRSGDLSVYWYQQSLDQGLQFLIQYYNGEERAKGNILERFSAQQFPDLHSELNLSSLELGDSALYFCASSSTRGLASFNEQFFGPGTRLTVL.

CDR3 sequence (DNA): TGTGCCAGCAGTTACGGGGCGGCAAGCTCCTACGAGCAGTACTTC. It codes for CASSYGAASSYEQYF. This chain links TRBV6-5 with TRBJ2-7, with D possibly being TRBD1 (5 bases). V was shortened by 2 bases and J by 0 bases, with 11 bases between the two germline ends. The CDR3 totals 15 residues. Germline-derived CDR1 and CDR2 are MNHEY and SVGAGI.

The rearrangement uses TRBV15 and TRBJ1-5; D not resolved. The V gene's germline CDR1 is LNHNV and CDR2 YYDKDF (reference sequence). V lost 4 bases, J lost 11 bases, and 21 bases lay in between. The CDR3 spans 15 residues. DNA for the CDR3: TGTGCCACCAGCAAAATGAACACCAGAAGATCAGCCCAGCATTTT. It encodes CATSKMNTRRSAQHF.

In DNA, the CDR3 is TGTGCCTGGAGGCGGGCCGCGGGAGGGGGATACGAGCAGTACTTC. Protein: CAWRRAAGGGYEQYF. This sequence joins TRBV30 and TRBJ2-7, with TRBD2 matching 9 bases. CDR1 GTSNPN and CDR2 SVGIG come from the germline V gene (reference sequence). J gave up 4 bases and V 3 bases, and 10 bases lay outside the gene matches. There are 15 residues in the CDR3.

The chain has TRBV19 and TRBJ2-7; TRBD2 matches 7 bases. After removal of 1 base from V and 2 bases from J, the junction contained 8 bases not matched to a gene. Germline values: CDR1 LNHDA, CDR2 SQIVND (reference sequence). The CDR3 has 16 residues. CDR3 loop: CASSIVSTSRTYEQYF. DNA for the CDR3: TGTGCCAGTAGTATAGTTTCGACTAGCAGGACCTACGAGCAGTACTTC.

The genes are TRBV19 and TRBJ1-5; a possible D gene is TRBD1 (5 bases). The germline gives CDR1 LNHDA, CDR2 SQIVND (reference sequence). This CDR3 region has 15 residues. The V end was cut by 10 bases, the J end by 5 bases, with 21 bases between. Written as DNA, the CDR3 is TGTGCCACCAACGAATGGGGCAGGGATGATCAGCCCCAGCATTTT. Its protein product is CATNEWGRDDQPQHF.